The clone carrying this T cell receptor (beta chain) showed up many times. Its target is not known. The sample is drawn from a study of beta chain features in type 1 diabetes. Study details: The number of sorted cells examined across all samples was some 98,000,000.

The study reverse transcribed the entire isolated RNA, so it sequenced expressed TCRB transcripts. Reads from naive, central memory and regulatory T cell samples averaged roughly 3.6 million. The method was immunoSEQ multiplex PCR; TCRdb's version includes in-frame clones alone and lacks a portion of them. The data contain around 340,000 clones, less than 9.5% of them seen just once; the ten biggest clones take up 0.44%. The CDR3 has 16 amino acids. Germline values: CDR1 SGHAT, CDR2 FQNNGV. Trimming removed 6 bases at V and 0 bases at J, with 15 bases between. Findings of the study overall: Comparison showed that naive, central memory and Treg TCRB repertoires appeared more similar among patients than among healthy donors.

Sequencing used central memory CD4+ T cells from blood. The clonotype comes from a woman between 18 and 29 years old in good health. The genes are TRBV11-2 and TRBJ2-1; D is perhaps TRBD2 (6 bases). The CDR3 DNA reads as TGTGCCAGCAGAGTGTTGGACGGGGGCTCCTACAATGAGCAGTTCTTC. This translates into CASRVLDGGSYNEQFF.